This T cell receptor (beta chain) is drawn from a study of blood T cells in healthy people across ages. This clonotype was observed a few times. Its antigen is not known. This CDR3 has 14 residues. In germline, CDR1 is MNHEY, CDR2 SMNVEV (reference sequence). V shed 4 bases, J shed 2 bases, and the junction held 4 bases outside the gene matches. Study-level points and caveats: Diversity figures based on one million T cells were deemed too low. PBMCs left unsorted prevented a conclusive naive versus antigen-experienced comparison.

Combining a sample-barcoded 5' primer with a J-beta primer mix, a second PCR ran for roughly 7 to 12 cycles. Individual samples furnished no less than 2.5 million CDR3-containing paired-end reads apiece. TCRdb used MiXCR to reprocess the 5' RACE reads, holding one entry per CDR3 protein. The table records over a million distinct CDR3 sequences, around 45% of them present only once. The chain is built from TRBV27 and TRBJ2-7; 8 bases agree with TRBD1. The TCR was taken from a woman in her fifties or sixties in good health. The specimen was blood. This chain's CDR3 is CASSSQGGTYEQYF. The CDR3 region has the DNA TGTGCCAGCAGTTCACAGGGGGGTACCTACGAGCAGTACTTC.